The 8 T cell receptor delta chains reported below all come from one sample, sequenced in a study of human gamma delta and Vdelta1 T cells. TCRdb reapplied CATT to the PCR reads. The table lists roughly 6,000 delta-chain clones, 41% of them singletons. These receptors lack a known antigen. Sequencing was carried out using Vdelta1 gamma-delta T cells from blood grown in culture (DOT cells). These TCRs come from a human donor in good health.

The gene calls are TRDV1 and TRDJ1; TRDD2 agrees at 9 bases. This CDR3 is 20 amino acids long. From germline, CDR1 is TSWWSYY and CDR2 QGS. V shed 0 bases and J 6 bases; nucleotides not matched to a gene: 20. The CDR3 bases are TGTGCTCTTGGGGAACTTCCCCCCCTTCCTACGATGGGGATAGCGTATAAACTCATCTTT. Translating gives CALGELPPLPTMGIAYKLIF.

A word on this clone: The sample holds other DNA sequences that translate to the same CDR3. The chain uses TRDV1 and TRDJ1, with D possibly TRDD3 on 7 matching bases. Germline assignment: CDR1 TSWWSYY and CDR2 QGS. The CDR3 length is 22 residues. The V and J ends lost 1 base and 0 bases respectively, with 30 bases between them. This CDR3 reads CALGERLPLSYWGHSYTDKLIF. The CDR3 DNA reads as TGTGCTCTTGGGGAACGCCTTCCCTTATCGTACTGGGGTCACTCCTACACCGATAAACTCATCTTT.

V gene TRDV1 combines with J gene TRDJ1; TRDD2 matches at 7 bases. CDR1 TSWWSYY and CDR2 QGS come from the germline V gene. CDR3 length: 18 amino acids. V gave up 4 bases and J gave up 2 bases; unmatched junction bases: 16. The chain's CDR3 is CALGAKGSYGTWTDKLIF. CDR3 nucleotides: TGTGCTCTTGGGGCCAAGGGTTCCTACGGGACGTGGACCGATAAACTCATCTTT.

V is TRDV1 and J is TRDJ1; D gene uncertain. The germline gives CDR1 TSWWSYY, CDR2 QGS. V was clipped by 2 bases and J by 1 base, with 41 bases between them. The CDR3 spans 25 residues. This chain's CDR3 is CALGEIPPSYNGGPTAKGCTDKLIF. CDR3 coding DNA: TGTGCTCTTGGGGAAATCCCCCCCTCTTACAATGGAGGGCCAACCGCCAAGGGTTGCACCGATAAACTCATCTTT.

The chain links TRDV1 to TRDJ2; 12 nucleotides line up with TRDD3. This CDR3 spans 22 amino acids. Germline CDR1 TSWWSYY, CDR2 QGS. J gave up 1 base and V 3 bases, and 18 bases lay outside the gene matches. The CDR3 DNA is TGTGCTCTTGGGGAGCTTCCCACACCGGACTGGGGGATACCGTATTTGACAGCACAACTCTTCTTT. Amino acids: CALGELPTPDWGIPYLTAQLFF.

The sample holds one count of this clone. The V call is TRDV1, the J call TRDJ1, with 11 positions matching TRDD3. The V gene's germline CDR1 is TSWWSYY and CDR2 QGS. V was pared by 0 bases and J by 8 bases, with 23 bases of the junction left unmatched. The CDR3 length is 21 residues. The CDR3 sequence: CALGELHPQLVGDTRTFKLIF. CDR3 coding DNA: TGTGCTCTTGGGGAACTTCATCCTCAATTAGTGGGGGATACGCGCACATTCAAACTCATCTTT.

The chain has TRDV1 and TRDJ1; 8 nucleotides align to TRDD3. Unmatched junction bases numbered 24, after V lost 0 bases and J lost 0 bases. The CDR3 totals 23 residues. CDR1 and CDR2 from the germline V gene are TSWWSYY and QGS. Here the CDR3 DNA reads TGTGCTCTTGGGGAACTTCCCGCTTCCCGTACTCCGGTACTGGGGGTTTACACCGATAAACTCATCTTT. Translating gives CALGELPASRTPVLGVYTDKLIF.

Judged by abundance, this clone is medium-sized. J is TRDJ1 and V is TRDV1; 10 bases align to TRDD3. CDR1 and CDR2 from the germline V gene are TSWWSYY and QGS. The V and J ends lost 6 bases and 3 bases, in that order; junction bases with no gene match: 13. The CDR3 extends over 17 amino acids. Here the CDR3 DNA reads TGTGCTCTTGGACTCGGTCCTGGGGGATATAGGGCCGATAAACTCATCTTT. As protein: CALGLGPGGYRADKLIF.